This record looks at one TCR beta chain sequence and its context. This clone has just a few counts. Its target antigen remains unknown. There are no base qualities to consult, and no much larger clone falls within one base. These data come from a study of cytomegalovirus exposure and HLA in healthy donors (dated by TCRdb to about 2017). About the full investigation: In an earlier analysis of around 540 of the donors, roughly 300 Gb of sequence data and 117 million unique TCR beta sequences from roughly 190 million T cells were reported. An early release that covered fewer than 750 HLA-typed donors contained around 300 gigabases of sequencing data and approximately 85 million unique TCR sequences. The genetic ancestry cluster associated with self-reported Caucasian donors included 81% of the roughly 400 genotyped donors. The aim of the study was to test whether cataloging public T cell receptors could identify signatures of past pathogen exposure. The T cell repertoires of under 700 subjects were profiled by immunosequencing and related to cytomegalovirus serostatus. Along with the roughly 670-subject first cohort, a separate validation cohort of over a hundred different subjects was used. The study combined high-throughput TCR immunosequencing, statistical association of individual TCRs with disease status, and machine learning to predict cytomegalovirus infection status. In a later analysis, previously published TCR beta repertoires from about 670 donors were re-analyzed and high-resolution HLA genotyping was added so that TCR occurrence patterns could be studied. In the later analysis, no new phenotypic data were used to find candidate immune exposures; instead, reliance was placed on TCR beta sequences and their occurrence across donors. To decide whether each TCR beta V gene segment behaved as functional or pseudogenic, an earlier analysis of 587 of the donors relied on high-throughput TCR beta sequencing. Donor age, sex, ethnicity and CMV serostatus were compiled together with the repertoire data. Genome-wide SNP genotypes for about 60% of the roughly 700 donors were used in a later genetic analysis, which treated that subset as a discovery cohort. Every repertoire in the discovery cohort had been generated on one and the same sequencing platform. HLA typing covered class I and class II loci at four-digit resolution. The number of donors typed differed by locus, with about 629-630 for A, B, C, DRB1 and DQB1, around 500 for DQA1, nearly 610 for DPA1, and approximately 470 for DPB1. Four to six DR-DQ haplotypes were handled as single units for association and clustering, since linkage in the cohort was strong. Across 300 to 400 genotyped donors of the cohort, an average of about 250,000 unique TCR beta nucleotide sequences per donor were sequenced, and around 19% of those sequences were non-productive. Broader findings and caveats from the paper: A later analysis associated 15,000 to 20,000 TCR beta sequences with specific HLA alleles at a false discovery rate of 0.05. In a later analysis, HLA-associated TCR beta chains showed more clonal expansion and lower generation probabilities than non-associated chains that were equally common. Compared with the approximately 700-donor mean, donors in an Asian-associated ancestry cluster had fewer N-insertions in productive TCRs, according to a later genetic analysis. Because some donors lacked HLA typing at each locus, the association tests relied only on the typed subset. An association between a missense DCLRE1C variant and V-gene and J-gene trimming of TCR beta chains was found in a later genetic analysis and replicated in an independent cohort. Most CMV-associated TCR beta chains appeared to be HLA-restricted in a later analysis, and the HLA associations seemed to be driven largely by CMV exposure. Correlated functional status among segregating V segments might reflect linkage disequilibrium, but an unknown experimental factor could not be ruled out. Sequencing depth was assumed to be roughly uniform across donors in the presence/absence analyses, though that assumption may not hold. In a later analysis, the rate of TCR association differed among HLA loci, with DRB1 alleles having the most associated TCRs and HLA-C alleles having the fewest. The sequencing pipeline was judged likely to have produced a cluster of highly shared sequence variants as a technical artifact. Some IMGT-functional V segments, including TRBV6-2 and TRBV6-3, could not be distinguished by the 87-base-pair reads and were therefore excluded. In an earlier analysis of approximately 590 of the donors, most TCR beta V segments appeared in productive rearrangements about 87% or about 30% of the time, broadly matching IMGT annotations. Because counts were too low, roughly 16 rarely observed V segments, including chromosome 9 orphons, were left out of the earlier analysis of a few hundred of the donors. While some public TCRs were present in many individuals, most TCR sequences turned up only very rarely across donors. According to a later analysis, parvovirus B19, influenza, CMV and Epstein-Barr virus appeared linked to several top co-occurrence clusters. The authors suggested that the approach could potentially be generalized to other disease states and immunological phenotypes. Only TCR beta chains were sequenced in this cohort, and the absence of alpha or paired-chain data limited detectable features. Assigning TCR associations to individual alleles was difficult when HLA alleles, especially DR and DQ, strongly co-occurred. For the cohort, immune exposure information was limited to CMV serostatus. Three of the identified cytomegalovirus-associated TCR beta chains were confirmed in vitro to be specific for cytomegalovirus antigens. In the study, approximately 160 TCR beta chains were listed as associated with cytomegalovirus. A further reported finding was that TCR beta sequences accurately predicted the HLA-A and HLA-B alleles for most subjects in the first cohort. In both the original and validation cohorts, the classifier was reported to diagnose cytomegalovirus status with high specificity and sensitivity.

Preparation of the library involved the immunoSEQ multiplex PCR assay. A mixture of 60 forward primers for TCR Vbeta segments and 13 reverse primers for TCR Jbeta segments was used in the multiplex PCR. The CDR3 region of rearranged TCR beta genes was amplified from genomic DNA by a multiplex PCR assay. The Illumina HiSeq System was used to sequence the amplified TCR beta libraries as 87-base-pair reads. Per the source publication's procedure: In a later analysis, roughly 80 million unique TCR beta chains were counted across the roughly 610 repertoires, and roughly 9.9 million of these chains were shared by at least two donors. Raw reads were error-corrected and collapsed into unique sequences by a nearest-neighbor algorithm in which closely related sequences were merged to remove PCR and sequencing errors. CDR3 sequences were aligned to IMGT reference sequences to assign V, D and J gene segments. For a sequence to be retained, a match of at least six nucleotides was required to both a V gene segment and a J gene segment. A rearrangement was called productive if the CDR3 had no stop codons and remained in frame with V and J, and every other rearrangement was called non-productive. CDR3 was defined according to IMGT convention as the region running from the second conserved V-encoded cysteine to the conserved J-encoded phenylalanine. The earlier analysis of 587 of the donors excluded any sequence lacking an unambiguous match to a single V gene segment. In an earlier analysis of some 590 of the donors, V segments were called functional above 56.7% productive rearrangements and were called segregating when the between-donor standard deviation exceeded 5%. To diagnose cytomegalovirus status from the catalog of TCR beta chain sequences, a statistical classification framework was built. In a later analysis, TCR nucleotide sequences were compared against IMGT/GENE-DB human TR gene sequences so that V and J genes could be assigned. A later analysis assigned CDR3 sequences and most-parsimonious VDJ recombination scenarios with the TCRdist pipeline. In a later analysis, each TCR beta chain was defined by its CDR3 amino acid sequence together with its V-gene family, and reads lacking a unique V-gene family were excluded. As a way to deal with suspected cross-contamination and a sequencing artifact, a later analysis dropped nearly 600 nucleotide sequences that were highly shared and had low generation probability. In a later analysis, a clonal expansion index was calculated for each public chain from normalized within-repertoire ranks of inferred template counts. A later analysis computed generation probabilities with a VDJ recombination model fitted to out-of-frame rearrangements, and checked the results against IGoR. Hypergeometric tests were used in a later analysis to score TCR-TCR, TCR-HLA and TCR-CMV co-occurrence, with a repertoire-size bias correction applied to the TCR pairs. To estimate false discovery rates, a later analysis permuted the HLA or CMV assignments 20 times. In a later analysis, co-occurring TCRs were grouped using DBSCAN, with TCRdist sequence similarity added in when clustering inside HLA-allele-positive subsets. For co-occurrence clustering, repertoires with fewer than 30,000 or more than 120,000 public chains were excluded, along with four to six repertoires with anomalous nucleotide sharing. TCRdb carries this immuneACCESS record with in-frame sequences only. Its versions omit some clonotypes, under half of them owing to an unresolved V gene in the studies checked, with the rest unexplained. Clone size and V and J calls were adopted from that table, with D and trimming inferred from the DNA. The sample yields 150,000 to 200,000 clones; approximately 76% were counted once. Of the sample, over 1.1% falls within the top ten clones.

The CDR3, from cysteine to phenylalanine, totals 12 residues. Only the CDR3 DNA is retained, 36 bases long and in frame from the first base. From the germline V gene, CDR1 is SGHRS and CDR2 is YFSETQ. Trimming at the junction amounts to 7 bases on V and 2 bases on J, and the germline ends lie 7 bases apart. The cohort consisted of 666 healthy bone marrow donors. At the time of sampling, all cohort members were nominally healthy, though unrecorded immune exposures were likely present. The donor was CMV seronegative and was included in the group of about 400 seronegative cohort members. A peripheral blood sample was provided by each donor, and peripheral blood mononuclear cells were used for TCR beta sequencing. The Qiagen DNeasy Blood Extraction Kit was used to extract genomic DNA from the blood cell samples.

The sequence was obtained from a man between 60 and 75 years old in good health and CMV-seronegative. Sequencing was carried out using PBMCs. The chain uses TRBV5-1 and TRBJ1-3, with no confident D gene call. At the DNA level, the sequence is TGCGCCAGCTCCGAGCCTGGAAACACCATATATTTT. The translation is CASSEPGNTIYF.